The source of this T cell receptor beta chain is a study of response to subunit inactivated influenza vaccine. Trimming took off 1 base at V and 4 bases at J, with 23 bases between the two ends. Germline V gives CDR1 GTSNPN, CDR2 SVGIG (reference sequence). There are 18 residues in the CDR3. General observations from the study: Authors suggested seasonal influenza vaccinations each recruit few new T cells.

MiXCR, applied by TCRdb to the RT-PCR reads, yields one record per CDR3 protein. The table shows more than 550,000 distinct CDR3 sequences, with about 10% occurring only once. This clonotype was seen at least ten times. The antigen is undetermined. The chain carries TRBV30 and TRBJ2-1; a possible D gene is TRBD1 (5 bases). This receptor was obtained from a man aged 45-60 years who received an inactivated influenza vaccine. Sequencing used PBMCs from blood, obtained on the day of vaccination. CDR3 region: CAWSAPPRVRRLYNEQFF. As DNA, the CDR3 is TGTGCCTGGAGTGCCCCCCCCAGGGTCCGGAGACTGTACAATGAGCAGTTCTTC.